This T cell receptor (beta chain) was documented in a study of tumor-infiltrating lymphocytes in primary liver carcinoma. Overall study: Patients of both sexes were 30 to 69 years old.

The authors made TCR beta cDNA from about 500 ng total RNA with a constant-region primer. Three-round nested multiplex PCR performed with slightly modified ARM-PCR produced the TCR beta libraries. TRBV1-TRBV30 forward and Cbeta reverse primers drove the first two approximately 10-cycle rounds. MiXCR was run by TCRdb on the multiplex PCR reads, yielding one entry per CDR3 protein. Of about 300,000 distinct CDR3 sequences listed, 65% were seen once; the top ten hold about 8.4%. The study extracted blood RNA from unsorted whole blood and also extracted germline DNA. Researchers reported drawing around 4.4 milliliters of peripheral blood before surgery. Findings of the study overall: Reduced overlap was seen in tumor-adjacent and tumor-blood pairs versus tumor region pairs.

CDR3 length: 15 residues. The V gene lost 4 bases and the J gene lost 3 bases, with 15 bases spanning the gap. Germline V lookup: CDR1 MGHRA, CDR2 YSYEKL. As to this clonotype: Its specificity is not known.

Sequenced material: peripheral blood. The chain couples TRBV4-1 to TRBJ1-2; D perhaps matches TRBD1 (5 bases). The TCR comes from a man aged 40-49 years with primary liver carcinoma and hepatitis B virus infection. DNA for the CDR3: TGCGCCAGCAGCCCATCGGTCGGGGCAGACTATGGCTACACCTTC. Its translation: CASSPSVGADYGYTF.